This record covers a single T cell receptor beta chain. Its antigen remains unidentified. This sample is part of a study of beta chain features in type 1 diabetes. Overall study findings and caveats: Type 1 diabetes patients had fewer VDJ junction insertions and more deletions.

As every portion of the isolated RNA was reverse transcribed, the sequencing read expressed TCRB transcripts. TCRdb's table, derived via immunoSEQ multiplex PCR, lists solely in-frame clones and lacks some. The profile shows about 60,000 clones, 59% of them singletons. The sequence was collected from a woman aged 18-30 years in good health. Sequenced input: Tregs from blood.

The CDR3 reads CASSLDLAGPNEQFF. CDR3 bases: TGCGCCAGCAGCTTGGATCTAGCGGGGCCCAATGAGCAGTTCTTC. V gene TRBV5-1 combines with J gene TRBJ2-1, with 9 bases lining up with TRBD2. The CDR3 consists of 15 residues. Looked up from germline, CDR1 is SGHRS and CDR2 is YFSETQ. J gave up 6 bases and V 0 bases, and 4 bases lay outside the gene matches.